This T cell receptor (beta chain) was sequenced during a study of shared clonotypes between healthy human individuals. Overall study: In total, the donors were a couple of women and a few men aged 18 to 49.

Each subset's genomic DNA was shared equally among a number of immunoSEQ plates. Measured with immunoSEQ multiplex PCR; TCRdb has only the in-frame clones, and not every one. The data show approximately 2,000,000 clones, roughly 90% seen once. CD4+ cells underwent separation, giving CD45RA+ naive and CD45RA-negative memory subsets. In its sample, this clone was seen a few times. Other DNA sequences in the same sample also yield this CDR3. The CDR3 has 11 amino acids. CDR1 and CDR2 from the germline V gene are DFQATT and SNEGSKA (reference sequence). The ends were cut back, 5 bases at V and 5 bases at J, with 9 bases in the middle.

The source is a man in his late teens or twenties in good health. Some clones in this sample may be carry-over from other donors' samples. The rearrangement joins TRBV20-1 to TRBJ1-1; a possible D gene is TRBD1 (5 bases). Specimen: naive CD4+ T cells from PBMCs. The subset was: CD45RA+ positively selected. CDR3 residues: CSAPRGTEAFF. The DNA for the CDR3 is TGCAGTGCTCCCCGGGGGACTGAAGCTTTCTTT.